The 11 T cell receptor beta chains reported below all come from one sample, sequenced in a study of neoadjuvant anti-PD-1 for oral cavity cancer. Time point defined: after neoadjuvant nivolumab, at surgical resection. Sequencing was performed with immunoSEQ multiplex PCR; in TCRdb, only in-frame clones are kept and a portion is missing. The sample lists approximately 12,000 clones; over 70% were seen once. Sample: PBMCs, taken after nivolumab (anti-PD-1) treatment. The receptors were gathered from a person aged 35-79 years with oral cavity squamous cell carcinoma.

This chain links TRBV30 with TRBJ1-5; no reliable D call. V was trimmed by 2 bases and J by 1 base, leaving 15 bases between them. Germline V gene lookup returns CDR1 GTSNPN and CDR2 SVGIG (reference sequence). The CDR3 spans 16 residues. CDR3 amino acids: CAWSTSRTVSNQPQHF. The CDR3 nucleotides read TGTGCCTGGAGTACCAGCAGGACGGTGAGCAATCAGCCCCAGCATTTT.

This sequence joins TRBV6-4 and TRBJ2-3; D remains ambiguous. CDR3 length equals 15 residues. Trimming took off 3 bases at V and 0 bases at J, with 10 bases between the two ends. Germline CDR1 reads MRHNA; CDR2 reads SNTAGT. The CDR3 region is CASSEGGSSTDTQYF. DNA for the CDR3: TGTGCCAGCAGTGAAGGCGGATCTAGCACAGATACGCAGTATTTT.

The gene calls are TRBV13 and TRBJ2-2; D not certain. The V gene lost 2 bases and the J gene lost 0 bases, with 4 bases spanning the gap. Germline assignment: CDR1 PRHDT and CDR2 FYEKMQ (reference sequence). The CDR3 contains 14 residues. CDR3 loop: CASSLYSNTGELFF. As DNA, the CDR3 is TGTGCCAGCAGCTTATACTCGAACACCGGGGAGCTGTTTTTT.

The chain couples TRBV7-8 to TRBJ1-5; D gene unclear. Looked up from germline, CDR1 is SGHVS and CDR2 is FQNEAQ. The CDR3 extends over 14 amino acids. The V gene lost 5 bases and the J gene lost 3 bases, with 11 bases spanning the gap. CDR3 region: CASSPDTSNQPQHF. The CDR3 DNA follows: TGTGCCAGCAGCCCAGATACTTCCAATCAGCCCCAGCATTTT.

The chain has TRBV6-1 and TRBJ1-5; D call uncertain. Germline loops: CDR1 MNHNS, CDR2 SASEGT. CDR3 length: 16 residues. With 6 bases removed from V and 1 base from J, the gap between germline ends came to 16 bases. CDR3 DNA: TGTGCCAGCAGAGAATTTTCAGGTATCAGCAATCAGCCCCAGCATTTT. This encodes CASREFSGISNQPQHF.

This chain uses TRBV5-1 with TRBJ2-3, with D unresolved. The V and J ends lost 2 bases and 8 bases respectively, with 6 bases between them. The CDR3 covers 11 residues. Germline-derived CDR1 and CDR2 are SGHRS and YFSETQ. The CDR3 DNA reads TGCGCCAGCAGCTTTTCTTCTACGCAGTATTTT. It codes for CASSFSSTQYF.

The chain combines TRBV28 with TRBJ2-2, with D unclear. Germline CDR1 and CDR2: MDHEN and SYDVKM. CDR3 size: 14 residues. Trimming cost V 8 bases and J 6 bases, with 16 bases left between them. The CDR3 loop reads CASQPLQRPGELFF. The CDR3 coding sequence is TGTGCCAGCCAACCTCTTCAACGTCCCGGGGAGCTGTTTTTT.

This clone has only a few counts. CDR3 protein: CASSYGAGIQPQHF. Here the CDR3 DNA reads TGTGCCAGCAGTTACGGGGCAGGGATTCAGCCCCAGCATTTT. The rearrangement uses TRBV6-5 and TRBJ1-5; tentatively, D is TRBD1 (5 bases). Germline V gives CDR1 MNHEY, CDR2 SVGAGI. The V end lost 2 bases, the J end lost 6 bases, and 11 bases lay between the germline ends. This CDR3 is 14 amino acids long.

The rearrangement joins TRBV5-6 to TRBJ1-1; unclear D gene. Trimming pared 2 bases from V and 0 bases from J, leaving 11 bases between. Per the germline V gene, CDR1 is SGHDT and CDR2 is YYEEEE. CDR3 length equals 15 residues. The CDR3 is CASSLRGILNTEAFF. DNA for the CDR3: TGTGCCAGCAGCTTACGCGGGATCCTGAACACTGAAGCTTTCTTT.

The rearrangement joins TRBV2 to TRBJ1-4; 9 bases line up with TRBD1. The CDR3 is 15 amino acids. V gave up 6 bases and J gave up 3 bases; unmatched junction bases: 5. Germline loops: CDR1 SNHLY, CDR2 FYNNEI. CDR3 in amino acids: CASRGGQGSNEKLFF. The DNA for the CDR3 is TGTGCCAGCAGGGGGGGACAGGGTTCTAATGAAAAACTGTTTTTT.

The chain employs TRBV6-1 and TRBJ1-2; D is possibly TRBD1 (5 bases). The V end was cut by 4 bases, the J end by 4 bases, with 16 bases between. Germline CDR1 is MNHNS and CDR2 is SASEGT. The length of the CDR3 is 15 residues. In nucleotides, the CDR3 is TGTGCCAGCAGTGCCGGCTGGGGCAGGGTCTATGGCTACACCTTC. Translation: CASSAGWGRVYGYTF.